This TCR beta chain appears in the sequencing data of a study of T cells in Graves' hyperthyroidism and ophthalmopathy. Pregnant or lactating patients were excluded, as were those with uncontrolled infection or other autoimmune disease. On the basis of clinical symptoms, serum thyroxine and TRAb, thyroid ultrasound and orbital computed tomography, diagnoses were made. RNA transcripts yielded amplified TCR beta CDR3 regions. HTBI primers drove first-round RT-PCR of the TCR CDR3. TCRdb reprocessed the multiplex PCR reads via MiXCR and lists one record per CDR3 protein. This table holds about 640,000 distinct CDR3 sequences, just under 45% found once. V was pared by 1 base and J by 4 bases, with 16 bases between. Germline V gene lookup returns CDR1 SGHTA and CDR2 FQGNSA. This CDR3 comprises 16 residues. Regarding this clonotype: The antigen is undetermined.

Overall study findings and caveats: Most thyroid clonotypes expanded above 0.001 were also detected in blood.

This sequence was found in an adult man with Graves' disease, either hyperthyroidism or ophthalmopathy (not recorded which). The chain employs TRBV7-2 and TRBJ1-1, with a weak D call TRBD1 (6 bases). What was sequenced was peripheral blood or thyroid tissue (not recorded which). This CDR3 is CASSLGGGGLGTEAFF. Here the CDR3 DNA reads TGTGCCAGCAGCTTAGGGGGAGGGGGGCTGGGCACTGAAGCTTTCTTT.